This T cell receptor beta chain was recovered during a study of T cell responses to AZD1222 COVID-19 vaccine. Findings of the study overall: Among vaccine-associated CD4 TCRs, coverage spanned spike, with dominance at 160-218 and 743-854. The donor cohort was predominantly white British with a female majority, and clonal diversity may have been underestimated.

This clone was picked up a small number of times. Its target is unknown. This CDR3 is 16 amino acids long. CDR1 is DFQATT and CDR2 is SNEGSKA in the germline V gene (reference sequence). Losses at the gene ends were 3 bases for V and 7 bases for J; bases not matched to a gene: 11. Some clones are missing from TCRdb's copy, which holds only in-frame ones; the method was immunoSEQ multiplex PCR. This table has 100,000 or so clones, 80% to 95% appearing once. The clonotype originates from an adult in good health. This chain connects TRBV20-1 to TRBJ2-1, with 11 bases lining up with TRBD2. The sequencing used peripheral blood, collected on day 0 of AZD1222 vaccination. CDR3 region: CSASNALAGVWNEQFF. DNA for the CDR3: TGCAGTGCTAGTAACGCACTAGCGGGAGTGTGGAATGAGCAGTTCTTC.